This T cell receptor beta chain was sequenced for a study of cytomegalovirus exposure and HLA in healthy donors. Overall study findings and caveats: The CMV antigen specificity of a few CMV-associated chains was confirmed through in vitro analysis. The classifier was said to identify cytomegalovirus status with high specificity and sensitivity. The dataset shows that most TCR sequences were rare, while some public TCRs occurred in many donors.

Points on this clone: Its target is unknown.

V dropped 0 bases and J dropped 3 bases, with 4 bases sitting between them. The CDR3 spans 13 residues. Germline CDR1 and CDR2: SGDLS and YYNGEE. Profiling relied on immunoSEQ multiplex PCR, and the TCRdb table lists in-frame clones only, not all of them. The sample includes 210,000 or so clones, about 86% of them seen just once. The chain employs TRBV9 and TRBJ2-1; D gene ambiguous. Sequencing input: PBMCs. This receptor was taken from a woman aged 18-30 years in good health and CMV-seronegative. CDR3 DNA: TGTGCCAGCAGCGTAGAGCTCTACAATGAGCAGTTCTTC. This translates into CASSVELYNEQFF.